The rows below give T cell receptor beta chains drawn from one sample of a study of blood T cells in healthy people across ages. MiXCR was run by TCRdb on the 5' RACE reads, yielding one entry per CDR3 protein. Among approximately 730,000 distinct CDR3 sequences, around 46% were seen once, and the ten largest hold under 25%. What was sequenced was blood. These receptors originate from a woman aged 55-69 years in good health. CDR3s include the opening cysteine and the closing phenylalanine or tryptophan. D genes are given only for firm matches. The listing skips clone size in some rows; elsewhere it reads once, few, many or a size class.

CDR3 | DNA | J | D | size | V
CASGPDRGSLPQHF | TGTGCTAGTGGTCCGGACAGGGGGAGTCTCCCCCAGCATTTT | TRBJ1-5 | TRBD1 | . | TRBV12-5
CTSSKSAAGNQPQHF | TGTACCAGTTCCAAGTCCGCAGCAGGCAATCAGCCCCAGCATTTT | TRBJ1-5 | . | . | TRBV6-2/TRBV6-3
CAGRTATGGGKAQYF | TGTGCCGGCAGAACAGCGACAGGGGGCGGAAAGGCGCAGTATTTT | TRBJ2-3 | TRBD1 | few | TRBV6-5
CSARLGGVNTEAFF | TGCAGTGCTAGACTCGGGGGAGTGAACACTGAAGCTTTCTTT | TRBJ1-1 | . | . | TRBV20-1
CASSVLSGQGANEQYF | TGTGCCAGCAGCGTATTGTCCGGACAGGGGGCGAATGAGCAGTACTTC | TRBJ2-5 | TRBD1 | once | TRBV9
CTSRGGQRNYGYTF | TGTACCAGCAGGGGGGGACAGAGGAACTATGGCTACACCTTC | TRBJ1-2 | TRBD1 | . | TRBV6-1
CASSGGGHTEAFF | TGTGCCAGCAGCGGGGGTGGGCACACTGAAGCTTTCTTT | TRBJ1-1 | . | . | TRBV7-2
CASTIGDRGSHEQFF | TGTGCCAGCACCATCGGGGACAGGGGAAGCCATGAGCAGTTCTTC | TRBJ2-1 | TRBD1 | . | TRBV27
CSARRDIWIPTSPLHF | TGCAGTGCTAGAAGGGACATCTGGATCCCAACTTCACCCCTCCACTTT | TRBJ1-6 | . | . | TRBV20-1
CSVTDAYSYEQYF | TGCAGCGTTACGGACGCCTACTCCTACGAGCAGTACTTC | TRBJ2-7 | . | few | TRBV29-1
CASSYPGLAGSSYNEQFF | TGTGCCAGCAGTTACCCGGGACTAGCGGGAAGCTCCTACAATGAGCAGTTCTTC | TRBJ2-1 | TRBD2 | few | TRBV6-2/TRBV6-3
CASSQDIASGTLQYF | TGCGCCAGCAGCCAAGATATAGCTAGCGGGACCCTTCAGTACTTC | TRBJ2-7 | TRBD2 | . | TRBV4-3
CASSIQGALGYTF | TGTGCCAGCAGTATTCAGGGGGCGCTCGGCTACACCTTC | TRBJ1-2 | TRBD1 | few | TRBV28
CANSLGPVLSYEQYF | TGTGCCAACAGCTTAGGACCGGTTCTATCCTACGAGCAGTACTTC | TRBJ2-7 | . | . | TRBV5-6
CAISETGQGRETQYF | TGTGCCATCAGTGAGACCGGACAGGGACGGGAGACCCAGTACTTC | TRBJ2-5 | TRBD1 | . | TRBV10-3
CASSVDFHYEQYF | TGTGCCAGCAGCGTAGACTTTCATTACGAGCAGTACTTC | TRBJ2-7 | . | . | TRBV7-2
CSLTRDKVRTEAFF | TGCAGCCTCACCCGGGACAAAGTTCGGACTGAAGCTTTCTTT | TRBJ1-1 | . | few | TRBV29-1
CASSTVSLAGGPNSYQETQYF | TGTGCCAGCAGTACCGTTTCGCTAGCGGGAGGGCCCAACTCGTACCAAGAGACCCAGTACTTC | TRBJ2-5 | TRBD2 | . | TRBV28
CASSPTGTGKESPLHF | TGTGCCAGCAGCCCTACCGGGACAGGGAAGGAATCACCCCTCCACTTT | TRBJ1-6 | TRBD1 | few | TRBV7-9
CASSVGLAGIQYF | TGTGCCAGCAGTGTGGGGCTAGCGGGAATTCAGTACTTC | TRBJ2-4 | TRBD2 | . | TRBV2
CASSFSGPETQYF | TGCGCCAGCAGCTTTTCGGGGCCCGAGACCCAGTACTTC | TRBJ2-5 | . | . | TRBV5-1
CASSLDRGVFYEQYF | TGTGCCAGCAGCTTAGACAGAGGGGTCTTTTACGAGCAGTACTTC | TRBJ2-7 | . | . | TRBV7-2
CASSQFGDFYNEQYF | TGTGCCAGCAGCCAATTTGGGGACTTCTACAATGAGCAGTACTTC | TRBJ2-7 | . | . | TRBV3-1
CATSGPFEQYF | TGTGCCACCTCCGGCCCTTTTGAGCAGTACTTC | TRBJ2-7 | . | few | TRBV6-2/TRBV6-3
CAGSRMTSGGVPPEQFF | TGTGCCGGCAGTCGAATGACTAGCGGGGGGGTCCCTCCCGAGCAGTTCTTC | TRBJ2-1 | TRBD2 | . | TRBV4-2
CASSSVRLREGQYF | TGTGCCAGCAGTTCAGTGCGACTCAGGGAGGGGCAGTACTTC | TRBJ2-5 | TRBD2 | . | TRBV28
CASSQGGPGGAYGYTF | TGTGCCAGCAGCCAAGGGGGGCCAGGGGGCGCGTATGGCTACACCTTC | TRBJ1-2 | TRBD1 | once | TRBV3-1
CSAQDVGFGPLHF | TGCAGTGCTCAGGACGTAGGTTTCGGGCCCCTCCACTTT | TRBJ1-6 | . | few | TRBV20-1
CSASSGGHSYEQYF | TGCAGTGCTAGTTCCGGGGGCCATTCCTACGAGCAGTACTTC | TRBJ2-7 | . | . | TRBV20-1
CASSTTSGSTDAQYF | TGTGCCAGCAGTACAACTAGCGGGAGCACAGATGCGCAGTATTTT | TRBJ2-3 | TRBD2 | . | TRBV6-2/TRBV6-3
CASSLAVSGTFSYEQYF | TGTGCCAGCAGCTTAGCTGTTAGCGGGACATTTTCCTACGAGCAGTACTTC | TRBJ2-7 | TRBD2 | . | TRBV7-2
CASSQEGRGANEQYF | TGCGCCAGCAGCCAAGAGGGCAGGGGAGCTAACGAGCAGTACTTC | TRBJ2-7 | . | few | TRBV4-3
CSARDASGRSQETQYF | TGCAGTGCTAGGGACGCTAGCGGGAGATCGCAAGAGACCCAGTACTTC | TRBJ2-5 | TRBD2 | . | TRBV20-1
CASSEGTGQGEQYF | TGCGCCAGCAGTGAAGGGACAGGGCAGGGGGAGCAGTACTTC | TRBJ2-7 | TRBD1 | . | TRBV10-1
CASSLARIQGADTQYF | TGTGCCAGCAGCTTAGCGCGCATCCAGGGCGCAGATACGCAGTATTTT | TRBJ2-3 | . | many | TRBV7-2
CASSLFGTSLPDTQYF | TGCGCCAGCAGCTTGTTCGGGACTAGCCTCCCAGATACGCAGTATTTT | TRBJ2-3 | TRBD2 | few | TRBV5-1
CASSLLGGEQYF | TGTGCCAGCAGTTTACTAGGGGGTGAGCAGTACTTC | TRBJ2-7 | . | . | TRBV12-3/TRBV12-4
CASSTQGARNNQPQHF | TGTGCCAGCTCAACGCAGGGGGCGCGGAACAATCAGCCCCAGCATTTT | TRBJ1-5 | TRBD1 | . | TRBV18
CASSPGRVDTQYF | TGCGCCAGCAGCCCCGGTAGGGTTGATACGCAGTATTTT | TRBJ2-3 | . | . | TRBV5-1